The sequence of this T cell receptor (beta chain) was determined in a study of blood T cell repertoires in COVID-19 (TCRdb year 2020). Background for the entire study: Samples covering the acute and convalescent phases of COVID-19 were provided by collaborators in the United States, Italy and Spain. The repertoires were made available in a free public database intended to serve as a resource for research on the immune response to SARS-CoV-2. HLA class I and class II types, where available, came from metadata supplied by the sample provider rather than from assay-based typing. The dataset comprised deeply sampled blood TCRbeta repertoires from subjects exposed to, actively infected with, or recovered from COVID-19. The sample metadata nearly always contained a de-identified subject ID, COVID-19 status, age in years and sex. The material from the prospective study consisted of cDNA or gDNA derived from T cells, B-cell-depleted T cells, or PBMCs. The samples were drawn from two sources: the first 160 participants of the ongoing ImmuneRACE study, and 1,254 subjects contributed by 6 global collaborators.

Details on this clone: No cognate antigen has been identified for it. Base qualities are missing; no much larger clone stands one base away.

TCRbeta CDR3 regions were amplified from genomic DNA using the immunoSEQ Assay, a bias-controlled multiplex PCR. In the paper's pipeline: Nucleated cell counts per sample were estimated from amplification of reference gene primers within the assay. To quantify the absolute abundance of each unique TCRbeta CDR3 rearrangement, sequence reads were collapsed and filtered. For each sample, productive Simpson clonality was calculated as the square root of Simpson's diversity index across productive rearrangements. Held by TCRdb, this immuneACCESS table contains in-frame sequences only and omits some clones. Under half of the omission traces to an unresolved V gene where checked; the cause of the rest is unknown. The D gene and trimming were derived from the DNA, and the V and J assignments and clone size from that table. Within this sample are about 260,000 clones, with around 90% of them counted one time only. The top ten clonotypes cover 3.7% of the sample.

Reading the germline V gene gives CDR1 SGHRS and CDR2 YFSETQ. V was cut back by 0 bases and J by 1 base, leaving a gap of 11 bases between them. CDR3 length: 16 amino acids, cysteine to phenylalanine. Only the CDR3 part of the read is kept: 48 bases, read in frame from the first base. The paper's findings and limits, for the study overall: The amount of clinical and demographic metadata varied by source and participant and was provided uncurated.

Collaborating institutions collected whole blood in K2EDTA tubes following their own protocols. Collaborator samples were shipped for TCRbeta analysis as frozen whole blood, isolated PBMCs, or DNA extracted from either sample type. Sequencing was carried out using peripheral blood. The receptor was isolated from a woman aged 40 to 50 with acute or convalescent COVID-19. The V gene is TRBV5-1 and the J gene is TRBJ1-5; TRBD1 might be the D gene, on 6 matching bases. The DNA sequence is TGCGCCAGCAGCTTGGGGGGGCGAGGGAGCAATCAGCCCCAGCATTTT. Translation gives CASSLGGRGSNQPQHF. The CDR3 plus the reference TRBV5-1 and TRBJ1-5 genes for the other parts give the full variable domain: KAGVTQTPRYLIKTRGQQVTLSCSPISGHRSVSWYQQTPGQGLQFLFEYFSETQRNKGNFPGRFSGRQFSNSRSEMNVSTLELGDSALYLCASSLGGRGSNQPQHFGDGTRLSIL.